A selection of T cell receptor beta chains follows, all from one sample in a study of cytomegalovirus exposure and HLA in healthy donors. Method: immunoSEQ multiplex PCR; TCRdb's copy keeps in-frame clones and lacks some. The table lists roughly 200,000 clones, almost 70% of them singletons. The sequencing sample was made of PBMCs. All receptors derive from a man between 35 and 55 years old in good health and CMV-seropositive. The CDR3 runs from the conserved cysteine through the conserved F or W. Each record gives: CDR3 protein, CDR3 DNA, clone size, V gene, J gene, D gene. The D gene is left open where the match is weak. A row's size may be missing; if present it is once, few, many or a size class.

CASSPQRGGGYNEQFF,TGTGCCAGCAGCCCTCAGCGGGGGGGCGGCTACAATGAGCAGTTCTTC,.,TRBV11-2,TRBJ2-1,TRBD2
CASRQAYEQYF,TGTGCCAGCCGACAGGCCTACGAGCAGTACTTC,.,TRBV2,TRBJ2-7,.
CSVEDRDSGAYEQYF,TGCAGCGTTGAAGATCGTGATAGCGGGGCCTACGAGCAGTACTTC,.,TRBV29-1,TRBJ2-7,TRBD2
CASSPGDTQYF,TGTGCCAGCAGCCCGGGAGATACGCAGTATTTT,once,TRBV11-3,TRBJ2-3,.
CASSARYPGAGDTQYF,TGTGCCAGCAGCGCCCGTTACCCAGGGGCCGGGGATACGCAGTATTTT,.,TRBV9,TRBJ2-3,.
CASSYAGTGSTEAFF,TGTGCCAGCAGTTACGCAGGGACAGGCTCCACTGAAGCTTTCTTT,few,TRBV6-6,TRBJ1-1,TRBD1
CASSSPGQSTKGYTF,TGTGCCAGCAGTTCCCCGGGACAGTCAACTAAAGGCTACACCTTC,.,TRBV6-5,TRBJ1-2,TRBD1
CASSLEQGPYNEQFF,TGTGCCAGCAGCTTGGAACAGGGACCGTACAATGAGCAGTTCTTC,.,TRBV5-8,TRBJ2-1,.
CASSLGRTDTQYF,TGTGCCAGCAGCTTGGGGCGGACAGATACGCAGTATTTT,.,TRBV7-3,TRBJ2-3,.
CASSFIPGLRGETQYF,TGCGCCAGCAGCTTTATACCTGGACTCCGTGGAGAGACCCAGTACTTC,.,TRBV5-1,TRBJ2-5,.
CASGPGTGRRDTEAFF,TGTGCTAGTGGTCCCGGGACAGGGAGGAGGGACACTGAAGCTTTCTTT,few,TRBV12-5,TRBJ1-1,TRBD1
CASGDMNTEAFF,TGTGCCAGCGGGGACATGAACACTGAAGCTTTCTTT,.,TRBV9,TRBJ1-1,.
CASSFLAGAEDTQYF,TGTGCCAGCAGTTTCCTGGCGGGGGCCGAAGATACGCAGTATTTT,few,TRBV28,TRBJ2-3,.
CASSVAWASGASTDTQYF,TGTGCCAGCAGCGTGGCCTGGGCTAGCGGGGCTAGCACAGATACGCAGTATTTT,.,TRBV9,TRBJ2-3,TRBD2
CASSQPGATGEQYF,TGCGCCAGCAGCCAACCCGGTGCCACAGGGGAGCAGTACTTC,.,TRBV4-1,TRBJ2-7,.
CASSLHRAGANVLTF,TGTGCCAGCAGTCTCCACAGGGCTGGGGCCAACGTCCTGACTTTC,.,TRBV28,TRBJ2-6,.
CASSQVLQGSEKLFF,TGCGCCAGCAGCCAAGTGCTACAGGGGAGTGAAAAACTGTTTTTT,few,TRBV4-1,TRBJ1-4,TRBD1
CSVETGGGYTF,TGCAGCGTTGAAACAGGTGGAGGCTACACCTTC,few,TRBV29-1,TRBJ1-2,.
CASSQGRQGYNEQFF,TGTGCCAGCAGCCAAGGGCGACAGGGGTACAATGAGCAGTTCTTC,few,TRBV11-3,TRBJ2-1,TRBD1
CASTAPQGVSDQPQHF,TGTGCCAGCACCGCTCCACAGGGGGTCTCAGATCAGCCCCAGCATTTT,once,TRBV28,TRBJ1-5,TRBD1
CASTQTGDEQFF,TGTGCCAGCACCCAAACAGGGGATGAGCAGTTCTTC,.,TRBV5-6,TRBJ2-1,TRBD1
CASSLAQGPGTDTQYF,TGTGCCAGCAGCTTAGCCCAGGGCCCTGGCACAGATACGCAGTATTTT,.,TRBV7-2,TRBJ2-3,.
CASSYRREGAETQYF,TGTGCCAGCAGCTACCGGCGGGAGGGGGCGGAGACCCAGTACTTC,.,TRBV7-2,TRBJ2-5,TRBD2
CASSSTSGGARETQYF,TGTGCCAGCAGCTCCACTAGCGGGGGGGCTAGAGAGACCCAGTACTTC,.,TRBV7-2,TRBJ2-5,TRBD2
CASSQEDPGLNTIYF,TGCGCCAGCAGCCAAGAAGACCCGGGACTAAACACCATATATTTT,.,TRBV4-1,TRBJ1-3,.
CASSGNVRGGGGSSYNEQFF,TGTGCCAGCAGCGGCAACGTGAGGGGCGGGGGGGGCAGCTCCTACAATGAGCAGTTCTTC,.,TRBV9,TRBJ2-1,TRBD2
CASSYAGLLETQYF,TGTGCCAGCAGTTACGCCGGACTATTAGAGACCCAGTACTTC,.,TRBV6-5,TRBJ2-5,.
CASSVAGQPSGNTIYF,TGTGCCAGCAGCGTAGCCGGACAGCCCTCTGGAAACACCATATATTTT,once,TRBV9,TRBJ1-3,.
CASSITGNYEQYF,TGTGCCAGTAGTATAACAGGAAACTACGAGCAGTACTTC,.,TRBV19,TRBJ2-7,.
CASSFRTSGGPGQETQYF,TGCGCCAGCAGCTTCAGGACTAGCGGGGGCCCCGGACAAGAGACCCAGTACTTC,.,TRBV5-1,TRBJ2-5,TRBD2
CASTPQGGNTEAFF,TGCGCCAGCACCCCCCAGGGTGGGAACACTGAAGCTTTCTTT,.,TRBV5-1,TRBJ1-1,.
CASSHSGTGWANYGYTF,TGTGCCAGCAGCCATTCTGGTACGGGGTGGGCTAACTATGGCTACACCTTC,.,TRBV5-4,TRBJ1-2,.
CASSIGSPGANVLTF,TGTGCCAGTAGTATCGGGTCTCCTGGGGCCAACGTCCTGACTTTC,.,TRBV19,TRBJ2-6,.
CASSPAGQGLYEQYF,TGTGCCAGCAGCCCGGCGGGACAGGGTCTGTACGAGCAGTACTTC,.,TRBV5-6,TRBJ2-7,TRBD1
CASSVSGTGVETQYF,TGTGCCAGCAGTGTTTCCGGGACAGGGGTGGAGACCCAGTACTTC,.,TRBV25-1,TRBJ2-5,TRBD1
CASSLASANYNEQFF,TGTGCCAGCAGCTTAGCCAGTGCCAACTACAATGAGCAGTTCTTC,.,TRBV7-6,TRBJ2-1,.
CASSSGGAGDTEAFF,TGTGCCAGCAGTTCGGGGGGGGCGGGGGACACTGAAGCTTTCTTT,few,TRBV28,TRBJ1-1,.
CASSAPLAFTDTQYF,TGTGCCAGCAGTGCCCCACTAGCGTTCACAGATACGCAGTATTTT,.,TRBV2,TRBJ2-3,TRBD2
CASSDSGGSHSGANVLTF,TGTGCCAGCAGCGATAGTGGAGGCAGCCACTCTGGGGCCAACGTCCTGACTTTC,once,TRBV9,TRBJ2-6,.
CASSPRLAGDPYYEQYF,TGTGCCAGCAGCCCCCGACTAGCGGGGGATCCTTACTACGAGCAGTACTTC,.,TRBV7-8,TRBJ2-7,TRBD2
CASSGAFGGQPQHF,TGTGCCAGCAGTGGGGCCTTTGGGGGGCAGCCCCAGCATTTT,few,TRBV2,TRBJ1-5,.
CASSFENSGNTIYF,TGCGCCAGCAGCTTCGAGAACTCTGGAAACACCATATATTTT,.,TRBV5-1,TRBJ1-3,.
CASALRQDRSPLHF,TGTGCCAGTGCGCTCAGACAGGATCGTTCACCCCTCCACTTT,.,TRBV19,TRBJ1-6,.
CATSRGTGGGGQPQHF,TGTGCCACCAGCAGGGGGACAGGGGGCGGTGGACAGCCCCAGCATTTT,.,TRBV15,TRBJ1-5,TRBD1
CASTPPGRGRQETQYF,TGTGCCAGCACCCCGCCTGGGCGGGGGCGCCAAGAGACCCAGTACTTC,.,TRBV28,TRBJ2-5,.
CSVRLGNEQFF,TGCAGCGTTCGACTAGGCAATGAGCAGTTCTTC,.,TRBV29-1,TRBJ2-1,.
CASSPRGQGYTF,TGCGCCAGCAGCCCCAGGGGGCAAGGCTACACCTTC,.,TRBV5-1,TRBJ1-2,TRBD1
CASSLASIAGDSGNTIYF,TGTGCCAGCAGCTTAGCGTCTATTGCGGGTGACTCTGGAAACACCATATATTTT,.,TRBV7-7,TRBJ1-3,.
CASSLWAGGAGELFF,TGTGCCAGCAGTCTTTGGGCGGGCGGGGCCGGGGAGCTGTTTTTT,.,TRBV27,TRBJ2-2,.
CASSPVGTGANEQYF,TGTGCCAGCTCACCGGTGGGGACAGGGGCAAACGAGCAGTACTTC,once,TRBV18,TRBJ2-7,TRBD1
CASSTKGGGAFNEQFF,TGTGCCAGCAGCACCAAAGGCGGGGGGGCCTTCAATGAGCAGTTCTTC,.,TRBV5-4,TRBJ2-1,TRBD2
CSVDRGTEQFF,TGCAGCGTTGACCGGGGGACTGAGCAGTTCTTC,.,TRBV29-1,TRBJ2-1,.
CASTGGLYNSPLHF,TGTGCCAGCACGGGGGGACTTTATAATTCACCCCTCCACTTT,once,TRBV6-1,TRBJ1-6,.
CSMPRQGVPDTQYF,TGCAGCATGCCGCGACAGGGGGTGCCAGATACGCAGTATTTT,once,TRBV29-1,TRBJ2-3,TRBD1
CASSIRTDAQYGYTF,TGTGCCAGTAGTATTCGGACAGATGCACAATATGGCTACACCTTC,.,TRBV19,TRBJ1-2,.
CASGSRRGALGTQYF,TGTGCCAGCGGGAGTCGCCGGGGGGCACTGGGTACGCAGTATTTT,.,TRBV6-1,TRBJ2-3,.
CASRGQGGVGELFF,TGTGCCAGTAGGGGACAGGGGGGTGTCGGGGAGCTGTTTTTT,.,TRBV19,TRBJ2-2,TRBD1
CASSDSSVNQPQHF,TGTGCCAGCAGTGACTCCTCGGTCAATCAGCCCCAGCATTTT,.,TRBV6-4,TRBJ1-5,.